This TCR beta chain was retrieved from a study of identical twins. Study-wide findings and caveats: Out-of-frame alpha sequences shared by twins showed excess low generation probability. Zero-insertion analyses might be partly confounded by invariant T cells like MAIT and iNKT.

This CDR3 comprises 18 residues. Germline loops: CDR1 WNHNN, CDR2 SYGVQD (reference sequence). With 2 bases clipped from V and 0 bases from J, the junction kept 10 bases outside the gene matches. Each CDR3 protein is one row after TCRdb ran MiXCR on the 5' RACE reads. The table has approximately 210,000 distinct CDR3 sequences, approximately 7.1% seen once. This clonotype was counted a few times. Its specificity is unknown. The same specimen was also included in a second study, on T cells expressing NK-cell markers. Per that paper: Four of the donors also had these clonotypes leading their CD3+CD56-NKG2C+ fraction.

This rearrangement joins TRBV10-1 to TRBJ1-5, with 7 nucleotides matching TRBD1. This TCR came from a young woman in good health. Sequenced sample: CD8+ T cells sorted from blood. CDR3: CASSEGGGRWVSNQPQHF. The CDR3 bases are TGCGCCAGCAGTGAGGGAGGGGGCCGATGGGTTAGCAATCAGCCCCAGCATTTT.